This T cell receptor (beta chain) is drawn from a study of blood T cell repertoires in COVID-19. Study as a whole: COVID-19 samples collected from the United States, Italy and Spain covered acute and convalescent phases. Nucleic acid was either cDNA or gDNA, and it came from T cells, B-cell-depleted T cells, or PBMCs.

Per the original data handling: Reference gene primer amplification in the assay estimated nucleated cell counts. This table comes from immunoSEQ multiplex PCR, and its TCRdb copy is limited to in-frame clones, with some not included. That table supplies the V and J calls and clone size; D and trimming were determined from the DNA. The table includes 25,000 or so clones, approximately 86% detected once. Input material: peripheral blood. The clonotype was recovered from a human donor with acute or convalescent COVID-19. The donor label of this sample is uncertain.

The CDR3 spells CASSWSDSTYEQYF. In DNA, the CDR3 is TGTGCCAGCAGCTGGTCGGACAGTACCTACGAGCAGTACTTC. This chain uses TRBV7-8 with TRBJ2-7; a possible D gene is TRBD1 (6 bases). Germline V gene sequence: CDR1 SGHVS, CDR2 FQNEAQ. Trimming cost V 4 bases and J 2 bases, with 12 bases left between them. The CDR3 has 14 amino acids.